This entry features one T cell receptor (beta chain) sequence. Some clones are missing from TCRdb's copy, which holds only in-frame ones; the method was immunoSEQ multiplex PCR. The sample yields about 140,000 clones, 75% to 80% seen once. The germline V gene encodes CDR1 LNHDA and CDR2 SQIVND (reference sequence). Trimming shortened V by 4 bases and J by 1 base, and 16 bases separated the two germline ends. The CDR3 length is 16 residues. This sample is drawn from a study of blood T cell repertoires in COVID-19. Participants were placed into cohorts based on the clinical history they reported. This sequence was found in a woman in her forties or fifties who had recovered from COVID-19. The sequenced material came from PBMCs or T cells enriched from blood (not recorded which). This chain links TRBV19 with TRBJ1-1, with D possibly being TRBD1 (6 bases). In nucleotides, the CDR3 is TGTGCCAGTAGTACCCGGGACAAGAGATCGAACACTGAAGCTTTCTTT. Translating it yields CASSTRDKRSNTEAFF. The whole variable domain, remainder taken from reference TRBV19 and TRBJ1-1, is DGGITQSPKYLFRKEGQNVTLSCEQNLNHDAMYWYRQDPGQGLRLIYYSQIVNDFQKGDIAEGYSVSREKKESFPLTVTSAQKNPTAFYLCASSTRDKRSNTEAFFGQGTRLTVV.